Below are 22 T cell receptor beta chains sequenced from a single sample in a study of blood T cells in healthy people across ages. It was with a sample-barcoded 5' primer and a J-beta primer mix that a second PCR of roughly 7 to 11 cycles was run. TCRdb used MiXCR to reprocess the 5' RACE reads, holding one entry per CDR3 protein. This table holds about 800,000 distinct CDR3 sequences, roughly 60% found once. Sequenced: blood. The receptors originated from a man aged 25 to 45 in good health.

CDR3 sequence reads: CASSKDRGSDNEQFF. CDR3 DNA: TGTGCCAGCAGTAAAGACAGGGGGAGCGACAATGAGCAGTTCTTC. The chain has TRBV6-6 and TRBJ2-1; the match to TRBD1 covers 9 bases. The J segment lost 5 bases and the V segment lost 5 bases, leaving 7 bases of the junction unmatched. The CDR3 runs to 15 residues. Germline V lookup: CDR1 MNHNY, CDR2 SVGAGI (reference sequence).

The rearrangement links TRBV20-1 to TRBJ2-7; 12 bases are a match to TRBD2. This CDR3 is 16 amino acids long. J gave up 3 bases and V 3 bases, and 9 bases lay outside the gene matches. Germline values: CDR1 DFQATT, CDR2 SNEGSKA (reference sequence). CDR3 bases: TGCAGTGCTAGTGTCCTAGCGGGAGGGCCTATCTACGAGCAGTACTTC. Protein sequence: CSASVLAGGPIYEQYF.

This chain connects TRBV12-3 or TRBV12-4 to TRBJ2-7; tentatively, D is TRBD1 or TRBD2 (5 bases each). Between the trimmed V and J ends, which lost 7 bases and 0 bases, there was a span of 16 bases. This CDR3 contains 15 residues. The CDR3 loop reads CASTSRDGSSYEQYF. CDR3 DNA sequence: TGTGCCAGCACGTCCCGGGACGGCTCCTCCTACGAGCAGTACTTC.

The chain uses TRBV6-2 or TRBV6-3 and TRBJ2-7, with D possibly matching TRBD1 (6 bases). The CDR3 has 12 residues. The V and J ends lost 6 bases and 6 bases respectively, with 12 bases between them. CDR1 is MNHEY, CDR2 SVGEGT, per germline. The CDR3 region is CASSHRDIEQYF. CDR3 sequence (DNA): TGTGCCAGCAGCCACCGGGACATCGAGCAGTACTTC.

The chain is built from TRBV4-1 and TRBJ1-2; maybe TRBD1 (6 bases). The CDR3 runs 13 residues. V lost 3 bases and J 7 bases, leaving 12 bases between the germline ends. Germline V lookup: CDR1 MGHRA, CDR2 YSYEKL. The CDR3 region is CASSHPDSGGYTF. CDR3 sequence (DNA): TGCGCCAGCAGCCACCCGGACAGCGGTGGCTACACCTTC.

The V and J genes are TRBV10-3 and TRBJ2-7; 7 bases fit TRBD2. CDR3 length: 13 residues. Trimming removed 0 bases from V and 5 bases from J; junction bases left unmatched: 1. Germline lookup yields CDR1 ENHRY and CDR2 SYGVKD. DNA of the CDR3: TGTGCCATCAGTGAGTCGGGAGGGAACGAGCAGTACTTC. Protein: CAISESGGNEQYF.

This clonotype was observed many times. This chain connects TRBV29-1 to TRBJ2-3; the D gene is possibly TRBD1 (5 bases). The CDR3 is 13 residues long. CDR1 and CDR2 from the germline V gene are SQVTM and ANQGSEA. Deletions cut 5 bases from V and 2 bases from J, with 11 bases between. CDR3 nucleotides: TGCAGCGTTCCCGACAGCTACACAGATACGCAGTATTTT. It encodes CSVPDSYTDTQYF.

The gene calls are TRBV30 and TRBJ2-3; D unresolved. V was trimmed by 2 bases and J by 0 bases, leaving 3 bases between them. The CDR3 runs 12 residues. Germline-derived CDR1 and CDR2 are GTSNPN and SVGIG (reference sequence). CDR3 in DNA: TGTGCCTGGAGTTTTAGCACAGATACGCAGTATTTT. It translates to CAWSFSTDTQYF.

The chain links TRBV7-9 to TRBJ1-2; TRBD1 might be the D (5 bases). This CDR3 is built from 12 residues. The V end lost 7 bases, the J end lost 11 bases, and 17 bases lay between the germline ends. Germline assignment: CDR1 SEHNR and CDR2 FQNEAQ (reference sequence). The CDR3 sequence is CASTGDPCGYTF. Written as DNA, the CDR3 is TGTGCCAGCACTGGGGACCCCTGCGGGTACACCTTC.

The chain links TRBV11-2 to TRBJ2-1, with TRBD2 as a possible D gene (6 bases). Germline CDR1 and CDR2: SGHAT and FQNNGV. V lost 6 bases, J lost 3 bases, and 12 bases lay in between. The CDR3 length is 14 residues. The chain's CDR3 is CASRGGAFYNEQFF. CDR3 DNA: TGTGCCAGCAGGGGCGGGGCTTTCTACAATGAGCAGTTCTTC.

The chain has TRBV20-1 and TRBJ2-6; 7 bases are shared with TRBD1. Looked up from germline, CDR1 is DFQATT and CDR2 is SNEGSKA (reference sequence). The CDR3 has 18 residues. V shed 3 bases and J 2 bases; nucleotides not matched to a gene: 13. The CDR3: CSASQVRGFSTGANVLTF. DNA of the CDR3: TGCAGTGCTAGCCAGGTCAGGGGGTTCTCTACTGGGGCCAACGTCCTGACTTTC.

This clonotype was counted only a few times. This chain joins TRBV10-3 and TRBJ2-7, with D hard to call. In germline, CDR1 is ENHRY, CDR2 SYGVKD. Trimming pared 0 bases from V and 5 bases from J, leaving 8 bases between. This CDR3 comprises 13 residues. The CDR3 loop is CAISESILDEQYF. In nucleotides, the CDR3 is TGTGCCATCAGTGAGTCAATCCTCGACGAGCAGTACTTC.

The chain joins TRBV28 to TRBJ2-1, with D possibly TRBD1 on 6 matching bases. Deletions cut 6 bases from V and 10 bases from J, with 10 bases between. The germline V gene encodes CDR1 MDHEN and CDR2 SYDVKM. The CDR3 is made up of 11 amino acids. The CDR3 sequence: CASSIGTEQFF. The CDR3 DNA sequence: TGTGCCAGCAGCATCGGGACAGAGCAGTTCTTC.

This clonotype was seen more than once but under ten times. The chain carries TRBV10-3 and TRBJ2-7; D is unresolved. Germline V CDR1 and CDR2: ENHRY, SYGVKD. The V end lost 1 base, the J end lost 5 bases, and 3 bases lay between the germline ends. The CDR3 is 11 amino acids. The CDR3 loop reads CAISEYHEQYF. In nucleotides, the CDR3 is TGTGCCATCAGTGAGTACCACGAGCAGTACTTC.

The rearrangement uses TRBV2 and TRBJ2-7; D remains unclear. The germline V gene encodes CDR1 SNHLY and CDR2 FYNNEI. The CDR3 loop spans 8 amino acids. The CDR3 here is CGTHEQYF. The CDR3 nucleotides read TGTGGAACCCACGAGCAGTACTTC.

In its sample, this clonotype was seen a few times. The chain uses TRBV3-1 and TRBJ2-1; D is perhaps TRBD2 (6 bases). Trimming pared 0 bases from V and 9 bases from J, leaving 12 bases between. Germline V CDR1 and CDR2: LGHDT, YNNKEL (reference sequence). The CDR3 is 14 amino acids. CDR3: CASSQDRSGGEQFF. The DNA of the CDR3 is TGTGCCAGCAGCCAAGATCGCTCCGGGGGTGAGCAGTTCTTC.

This clonotype was counted between two and nine times. In nucleotides, the CDR3 is TGCGCCAGCAGCCAAGTTAGACTAGCGGGACCTTCCTACGAGCAGTACTTC. Its protein product is CASSQVRLAGPSYEQYF. The chain joins TRBV4-3 to TRBJ2-7; TRBD2 agrees at 11 bases. The CDR3 is 17 amino acids. After removal of 1 base from V and 1 base from J, the junction contained 6 bases not matched to a gene. Germline CDR1 reads LGHNA; CDR2 reads YSLEER.

Concerning this clonotype: Relative to the germline gene, one junction end is altered; a read error may explain this. The chain couples TRBV7-7 to TRBJ2-5; 8 positions match TRBD2. The CDR3 has 14 amino acids. Looked up from germline, CDR1 is SSHAT and CDR2 is FNYEAQ (reference sequence). The CDR3 DNA follows: TGTGCTAGCAGCTTAGCGGGAATAGGAGAGACCCAGTACTTC. Amino acid sequence: CASSLAGIGETQYF.

The J gene is TRBJ2-5, the V gene TRBV6-2 or TRBV6-3; D is ambiguous. This CDR3 region has 12 residues. Germline V CDR1 and CDR2: MNHEY, SVGEGT. Trimming removed 2 bases from V and 11 bases from J, with 12 bases in between. CDR3 sequence (DNA): TGTGCCAGCAGTTACCCGAACAATGAGCAGTACTTC. This gives the protein CASSYPNNEQYF.

This clonotype was detected once. The chain combines TRBV20-1 with TRBJ1-3; tentative D call: TRBD1 (5 bases). The CDR3 extends over 14 amino acids. Germline assignment: CDR1 DFQATT and CDR2 SNEGSKA (reference sequence). The DNA of the CDR3 is TGCAGCGCGTACCTTGCAGGGATCGAAAACACCATATATTTT. As protein: CSAYLAGIENTIYF.

The V and J genes are TRBV20-1 and TRBJ2-7; 10 nucleotides agree with TRBD1. After removal of 3 bases from V and 4 bases from J, the junction contained 6 bases not matched to a gene. This CDR3 is built from 14 residues. Germline V gives CDR1 DFQATT, CDR2 SNEGSKA (reference sequence). CDR3 region: CSARIPGQGYEQYF. CDR3 DNA sequence: TGCAGTGCTAGGATTCCGGGACAGGGGTACGAGCAGTACTTC.

The J gene is TRBJ2-1, the V gene TRBV9; the D call may be TRBD1 or TRBD2 (6 bases each). Trimming pared 3 bases from V and 7 bases from J, leaving 23 bases between. The germline CDR1 and CDR2 sequences are SGDLS and YYNGEE. This CDR3 is 17 amino acids long. CDR3: CASSGSSLWGARNEQFF. DNA of the CDR3: TGTGCCAGCAGCGGGTCCTCGCTTTGGGGGGCAAGGAATGAGCAGTTCTTC.